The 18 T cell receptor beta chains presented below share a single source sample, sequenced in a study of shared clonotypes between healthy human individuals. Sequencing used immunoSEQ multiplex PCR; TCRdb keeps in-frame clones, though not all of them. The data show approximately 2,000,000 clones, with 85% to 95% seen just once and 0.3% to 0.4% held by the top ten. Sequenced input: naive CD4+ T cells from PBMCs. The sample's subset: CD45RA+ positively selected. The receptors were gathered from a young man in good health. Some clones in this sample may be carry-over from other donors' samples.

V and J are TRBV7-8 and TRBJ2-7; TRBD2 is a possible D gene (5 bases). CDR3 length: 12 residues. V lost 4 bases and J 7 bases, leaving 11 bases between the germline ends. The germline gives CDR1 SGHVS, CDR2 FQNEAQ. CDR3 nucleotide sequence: TGTGCCAGCAGCTATTGGGAGTTGGAGCAGTACTTC. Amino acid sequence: CASSYWELEQYF. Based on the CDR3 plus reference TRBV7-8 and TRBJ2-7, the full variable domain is GAGVSQSPRYKVAKRGQDVALRCDPISGHVSLFWYQQALGQGPEFLTYFQNEAQLDKSGLPSDRFFAERPEGSVSTLKIQRTQQEDSAVYLCASSYWELEQYFGPGTRLTVT.

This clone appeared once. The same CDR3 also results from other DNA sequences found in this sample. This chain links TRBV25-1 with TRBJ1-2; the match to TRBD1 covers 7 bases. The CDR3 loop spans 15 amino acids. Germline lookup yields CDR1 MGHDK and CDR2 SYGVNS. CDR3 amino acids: CATSTDTPGGYGYTF. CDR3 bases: TGTGCTACCTCGACTGACACCCCAGGGGGCTATGGCTACACCTTC.

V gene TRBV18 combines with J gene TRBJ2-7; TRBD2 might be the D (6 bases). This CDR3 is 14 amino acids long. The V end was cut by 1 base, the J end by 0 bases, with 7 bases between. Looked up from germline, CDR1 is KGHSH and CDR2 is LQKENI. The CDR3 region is CASSPRRDSYEQYF. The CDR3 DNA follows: TGTGCCAGCTCACCACGGCGGGACTCCTACGAGCAGTACTTC.

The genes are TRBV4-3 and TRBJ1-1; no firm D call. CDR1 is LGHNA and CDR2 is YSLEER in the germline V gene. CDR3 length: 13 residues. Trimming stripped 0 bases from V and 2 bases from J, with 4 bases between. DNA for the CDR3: TGCGCCAGCAGCCAAGATGTAAACACTGAAGCTTTCTTT. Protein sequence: CASSQDVNTEAFF.

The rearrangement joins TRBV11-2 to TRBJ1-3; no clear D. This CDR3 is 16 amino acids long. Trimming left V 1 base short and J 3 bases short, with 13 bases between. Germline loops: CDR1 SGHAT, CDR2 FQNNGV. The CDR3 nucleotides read TGTGCCAGCAGCTTAGGGTTTGGCACGTATGGAAACACCATATATTTT. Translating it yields CASSLGFGTYGNTIYF.

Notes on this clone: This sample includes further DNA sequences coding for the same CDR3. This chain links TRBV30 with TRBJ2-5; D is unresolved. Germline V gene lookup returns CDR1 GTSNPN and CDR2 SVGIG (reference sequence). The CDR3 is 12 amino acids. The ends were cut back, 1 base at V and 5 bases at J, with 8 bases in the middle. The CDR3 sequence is CAWSGSEETQYF. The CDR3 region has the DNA TGTGCCTGGAGTGGCAGTGAGGAGACCCAGTACTTC.

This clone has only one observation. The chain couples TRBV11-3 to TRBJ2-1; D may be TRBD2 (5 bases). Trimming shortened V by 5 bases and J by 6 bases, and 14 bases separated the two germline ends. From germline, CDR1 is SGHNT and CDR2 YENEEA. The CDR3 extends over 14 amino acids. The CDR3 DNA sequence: TGTGCCAGCAGCCCTCGCGAGGGATCCAATGAGCAGTTCTTC. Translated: CASSPREGSNEQFF.

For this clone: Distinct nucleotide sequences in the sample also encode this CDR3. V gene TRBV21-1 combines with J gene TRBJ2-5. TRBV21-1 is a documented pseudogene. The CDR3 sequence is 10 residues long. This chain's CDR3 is CASSKETQYF. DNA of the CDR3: TGTGCCAGCAGCAAGGAGACCCAGTACTTC.

The CDR3 DNA reads TGTGCCAGCGGGACAACAGGGGTCGAGCAGTACTTC. It yields the protein CASGTTGVEQYF. This sequence joins TRBV28 and TRBJ2-7; 7 nucleotides line up with TRBD1. The germline CDR1 and CDR2 sequences are MDHEN and SYDVKM. With 8 bases clipped from V and 6 bases from J, the junction kept 7 bases outside the gene matches. This CDR3 spans 12 amino acids.

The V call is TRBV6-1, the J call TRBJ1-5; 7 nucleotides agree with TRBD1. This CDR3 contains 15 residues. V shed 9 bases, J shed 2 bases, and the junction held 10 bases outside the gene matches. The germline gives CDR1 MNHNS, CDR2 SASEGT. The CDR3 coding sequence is TGTGCCAGTTACTTAAGACAGGGAGGCAATCAGCCCCAGCATTTT. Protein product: CASYLRQGGNQPQHF.

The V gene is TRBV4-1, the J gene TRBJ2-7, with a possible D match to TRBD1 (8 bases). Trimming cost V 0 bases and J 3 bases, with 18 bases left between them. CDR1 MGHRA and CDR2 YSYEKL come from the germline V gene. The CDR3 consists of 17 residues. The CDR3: CASSQERGTGRLYEQYF. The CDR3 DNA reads TGCGCCAGCAGCCAAGAGCGGGGGACAGGTCGACTCTACGAGCAGTACTTC.

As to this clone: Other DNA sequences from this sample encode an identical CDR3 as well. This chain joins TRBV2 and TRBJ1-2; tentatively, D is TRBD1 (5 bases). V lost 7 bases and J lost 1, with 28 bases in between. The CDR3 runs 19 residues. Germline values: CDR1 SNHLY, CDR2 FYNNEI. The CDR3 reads CASTPARGTGAGLNYGYTF. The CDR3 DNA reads TGTGCCAGCACACCAGCCCGAGGGACCGGGGCAGGCCTTAACTATGGCTACACCTTC.

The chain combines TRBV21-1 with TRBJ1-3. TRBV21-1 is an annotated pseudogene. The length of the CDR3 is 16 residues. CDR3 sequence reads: CASSKSSFFSGNTIYF. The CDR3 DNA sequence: TGTGCCAGCAGCAAATCAAGCTTCTTCTCTGGAAACACCATATATTTT.

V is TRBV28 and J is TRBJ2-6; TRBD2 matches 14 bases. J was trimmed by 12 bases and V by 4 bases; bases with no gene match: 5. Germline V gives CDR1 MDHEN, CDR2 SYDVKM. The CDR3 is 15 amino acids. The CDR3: CASSSGLAGAVVLTF. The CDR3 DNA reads TGTGCCAGCAGTTCGGGACTAGCGGGAGCAGTCGTCCTGACTTTC.

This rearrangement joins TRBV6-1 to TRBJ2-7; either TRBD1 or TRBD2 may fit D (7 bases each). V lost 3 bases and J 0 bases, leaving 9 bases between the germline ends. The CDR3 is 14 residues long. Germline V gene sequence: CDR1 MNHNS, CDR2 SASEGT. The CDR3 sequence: CASSDRGGSYEQYF. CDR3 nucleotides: TGTGCCAGCAGTGACAGGGGGGGCTCCTACGAGCAGTACTTC.

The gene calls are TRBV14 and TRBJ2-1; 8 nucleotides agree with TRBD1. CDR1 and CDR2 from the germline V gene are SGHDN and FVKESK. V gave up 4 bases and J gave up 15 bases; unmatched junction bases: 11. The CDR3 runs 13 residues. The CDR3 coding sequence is TGTGCCAGCAGCCCGGAGTTCAGGGGGCGAAGGTTCTTC. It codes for CASSPEFRGRRFF.

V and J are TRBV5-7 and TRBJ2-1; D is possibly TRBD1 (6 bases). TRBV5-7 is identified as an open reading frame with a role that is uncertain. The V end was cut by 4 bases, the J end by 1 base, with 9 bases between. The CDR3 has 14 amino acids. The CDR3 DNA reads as TGTGCCAGCAGCGAAGGACAGTCCTACAATGAGCAGTTCTTC. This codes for CASSEGQSYNEQFF.

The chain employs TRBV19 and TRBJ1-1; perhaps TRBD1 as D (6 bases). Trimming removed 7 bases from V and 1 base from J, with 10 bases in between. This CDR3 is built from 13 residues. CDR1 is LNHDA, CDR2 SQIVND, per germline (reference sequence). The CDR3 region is CASTGHRNTEAFF. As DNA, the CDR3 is TGTGCCAGTACGGGACACCGGAACACTGAAGCTTTCTTT.